The rows below give T cell receptor beta chains drawn from one sample of a study of identical twins. TCRdb analysed the 5' RACE reads with MiXCR anew, one entry per CDR3 protein. Here the sample spans approximately 890,000 distinct CDR3 sequences, around an eighth being singletons. This same sample was also part of a study on yellow fever vaccine responses in identical twins.

What was sequenced was PBMCs. Source of these receptors: a woman under 30 in good health. The CDR3 runs from the conserved cysteine through the conserved F or W. Each record gives: clone size, D gene, J gene, V gene, CDR3 protein, CDR3 DNA. The D gene is left open where the match is weak. Size is omitted from some rows. Given values are once, few, many or a class for expanded clones.

abundance: NA; d_gene: NA; j_gene: TRBJ2-4; v_gene: TRBV12-3/TRBV12-4; CDR3aa: CASSLYRESYIQYF; CDR3nt: TGTGCCAGCAGTTTATATCGGGAGTCTTACATTCAGTACTTC
abundance: many; d_gene: TRBD1; j_gene: TRBJ1-1; v_gene: TRBV7-8; CDR3aa: CASSPTGTGEGAFF; CDR3nt: TGTGCCAGCAGCCCCACCGGGACAGGGGAAGGAGCTTTCTTT
abundance: few; d_gene: TRBD1; j_gene: TRBJ2-7; v_gene: TRBV5-1; CDR3aa: CASSLAPGQGATYEQYF; CDR3nt: TGCGCCAGCAGCTTGGCCCCGGGACAGGGGGCCACCTACGAGCAGTACTTC
abundance: few; d_gene: NA; j_gene: TRBJ1-1; v_gene: TRBV5-4; CDR3aa: CASSLRDMPNTEAFF; CDR3nt: TGTGCCAGCAGCTTGCGGGACATGCCGAACACTGAAGCTTTCTTT
abundance: many; d_gene: NA; j_gene: TRBJ1-5; v_gene: TRBV4-1; CDR3aa: CATSQDSNQPQHF; CDR3nt: TGCGCCACCAGCCAGGATAGCAATCAGCCCCAGCATTTT
abundance: NA; d_gene: TRBD2; j_gene: TRBJ2-5; v_gene: TRBV7-2; CDR3aa: CASSFLAGGPGGETQYF; CDR3nt: TGTGCCAGCAGCTTCCTAGCGGGAGGGCCCGGGGGGGAGACCCAGTACTTC
abundance: few; d_gene: NA; j_gene: TRBJ1-1; v_gene: TRBV6-1; CDR3aa: CASSAQGHTEAFF; CDR3nt: TGTGCCAGCAGTGCACAGGGACACACTGAAGCTTTCTTT
abundance: NA; d_gene: NA; j_gene: TRBJ2-3; v_gene: TRBV7-6; CDR3aa: CASSLAQGRGDTQYF; CDR3nt: TGTGCCAGCAGCTTAGCTCAAGGGCGGGGAGATACGCAGTATTTT
abundance: NA; d_gene: TRBD2; j_gene: TRBJ2-3; v_gene: TRBV28; CDR3aa: CASCPNSGGSTDTQYF; CDR3nt: TGTGCCAGCTGTCCTAACTCGGGGGGGAGCACAGATACGCAGTATTTT
abundance: few; d_gene: TRBD1; j_gene: TRBJ2-1; v_gene: TRBV15; CDR3aa: CATSFGTAYNEQFF; CDR3nt: TGTGCCACCAGCTTCGGGACAGCCTACAATGAGCAGTTCTTC
abundance: NA; d_gene: NA; j_gene: TRBJ2-5; v_gene: TRBV9; CDR3aa: CASSVPATQETQYF; CDR3nt: TGTGCCAGCAGCGTCCCGGCTACACAAGAGACCCAGTACTTC
abundance: NA; d_gene: NA; j_gene: TRBJ2-1; v_gene: TRBV7-3; CDR3aa: CASSWQGGNEQFF; CDR3nt: TGTGCCAGCAGCTGGCAGGGTGGAAATGAGCAGTTCTTC
abundance: few; d_gene: TRBD1; j_gene: TRBJ1-2; v_gene: TRBV5-5; CDR3aa: CASSPAGQGTYGYTF; CDR3nt: TGTGCCAGCAGCCCGGCGGGACAGGGGACCTATGGCTACACCTTC
abundance: NA; d_gene: TRBD2; j_gene: TRBJ2-1; v_gene: TRBV5-1; CDR3aa: CASSLAWAGAYNEQFF; CDR3nt: TGCGCCAGCAGCTTGGCCTGGGCGGGAGCATACAATGAGCAGTTCTTC
abundance: few; d_gene: NA; j_gene: TRBJ2-5; v_gene: TRBV3-1; CDR3aa: CASSIISGDSAHF; CDR3nt: TGTGCCAGCTCTATCATTTCGGGGGACTCCGCCCACTTC
abundance: NA; d_gene: NA; j_gene: TRBJ2-3; v_gene: TRBV4-1; CDR3aa: CASSQVNMVSTDTQYF; CDR3nt: TGCGCCAGCAGCCAAGTGAATATGGTTAGCACAGATACGCAGTATTTT
abundance: few; d_gene: TRBD2; j_gene: TRBJ2-1; v_gene: TRBV7-3; CDR3aa: CASSLSAISGSTYNEQFF; CDR3nt: TGTGCCAGCAGCTTAAGCGCGATTAGCGGGAGTACTTACAATGAGCAGTTCTTC
abundance: once; d_gene: TRBD1; j_gene: TRBJ1-1; v_gene: TRBV28; CDR3aa: CASEGQIMGMNTEAFF; CDR3nt: TGTGCCAGCGAGGGACAGATAATGGGGATGAACACTGAAGCTTTCTTT
abundance: few; d_gene: NA; j_gene: TRBJ2-2; v_gene: TRBV7-9; CDR3aa: CASSLVRGYRAGELFF; CDR3nt: TGTGCCAGCAGCTTAGTTCGAGGGTATCGAGCCGGGGAGCTGTTTTTT
abundance: few; d_gene: TRBD2; j_gene: TRBJ2-3; v_gene: TRBV7-8; CDR3aa: CASRSRREVTDTQYF; CDR3nt: TGTGCCAGCAGGAGCAGGCGGGAGGTCACAGATACGCAGTATTTT
abundance: few; d_gene: NA; j_gene: TRBJ2-5; v_gene: TRBV4-1; CDR3aa: CASSQDPGVETQYF; CDR3nt: TGCGCCAGCAGCCAAGATCCCGGGGTTGAGACCCAGTACTTC
abundance: NA; d_gene: NA; j_gene: TRBJ1-2; v_gene: TRBV7-2; CDR3aa: CASPPGKGQILYGYTF; CDR3nt: TGTGCCAGCCCCCCTGGGAAAGGGCAGATTCTCTATGGCTACACCTTC
abundance: many; d_gene: NA; j_gene: TRBJ2-1; v_gene: TRBV5-1; CDR3aa: CASSLQDNEQFF; CDR3nt: TGCGCCAGCAGCTTGCAAGACAATGAGCAGTTCTTC
abundance: many; d_gene: TRBD1; j_gene: TRBJ2-7; v_gene: TRBV12-3/TRBV12-4; CDR3aa: CASRGPGQGSYEQYF; CDR3nt: TGTGCCAGCAGAGGACCGGGACAGGGCTCCTACGAGCAGTACTTC
abundance: NA; d_gene: NA; j_gene: TRBJ2-3; v_gene: TRBV5-1; CDR3aa: CASSAFPRSTDTQYF; CDR3nt: TGCGCCAGCAGCGCTTTTCCCCGGAGCACAGATACGCAGTATTTT
abundance: NA; d_gene: TRBD1; j_gene: TRBJ2-1; v_gene: TRBV11-1; CDR3aa: CASSWTGSAYNEQFF; CDR3nt: TGTGCCAGCAGCTGGACAGGGTCGGCCTACAATGAGCAGTTCTTC
abundance: NA; d_gene: TRBD1; j_gene: TRBJ2-5; v_gene: TRBV29-1; CDR3aa: CSVEDRRGQGEKTQYF; CDR3nt: TGCAGCGTTGAAGATCGACGGGGACAGGGGGAAAAGACCCAGTACTTC
abundance: NA; d_gene: NA; j_gene: TRBJ2-2; v_gene: TRBV7-8; CDR3aa: CASSLSWRRNTGELFF; CDR3nt: TGTGCCAGCAGCTTATCTTGGCGGAGGAACACCGGGGAGCTGTTTTTT
abundance: NA; d_gene: TRBD1; j_gene: TRBJ2-1; v_gene: TRBV6-1; CDR3aa: CASRPDGTGDNEQFF; CDR3nt: TGTGCCAGCAGACCCGACGGGACAGGTGACAATGAGCAGTTCTTC
abundance: NA; d_gene: NA; j_gene: TRBJ2-2; v_gene: TRBV10-2; CDR3aa: CASKASGNTGELFF; CDR3nt: TGCGCCAGCAAGGCCAGCGGGAACACCGGGGAGCTGTTTTTT
abundance: few; d_gene: NA; j_gene: TRBJ2-3; v_gene: TRBV19; CDR3aa: CASSIWARGTDTQYF; CDR3nt: TGTGCCAGTAGTATTTGGGCCAGGGGCACAGATACGCAGTATTTT
abundance: NA; d_gene: NA; j_gene: TRBJ2-2; v_gene: TRBV3-1; CDR3aa: CACSPHRGPTGELFF; CDR3nt: TGTGCCTGCAGCCCTCATCGGGGGCCCACCGGGGAGCTGTTTTTT
abundance: few; d_gene: NA; j_gene: TRBJ2-3; v_gene: TRBV19; CDR3aa: CASSEVVGILTDTQYF; CDR3nt: TGTGCCAGTAGTGAGGTCGTCGGGATACTCACAGATACGCAGTATTTT
abundance: few; d_gene: NA; j_gene: TRBJ1-2; v_gene: TRBV7-6; CDR3aa: CASSLGSDGPGGYTF; CDR3nt: TGTGCCAGCAGCTTAGGTAGTGACGGCCCCGGGGGCTACACCTTC
abundance: NA; d_gene: NA; j_gene: TRBJ2-3; v_gene: TRBV5-1; CDR3aa: CASYGLTSTDTQYF; CDR3nt: TGCGCCAGTTACGGACTGACTAGCACAGATACGCAGTATTTT
abundance: many; d_gene: TRBD2; j_gene: TRBJ2-1; v_gene: TRBV9; CDR3aa: CASSPALSGTRGGEQFF; CDR3nt: TGTGCCAGCAGCCCCGCCCTTAGCGGGACGAGGGGGGGCGAGCAGTTCTTC
abundance: few; d_gene: NA; j_gene: TRBJ1-1; v_gene: TRBV2; CDR3aa: CASLAMNTEAFF; CDR3nt: TGTGCCAGTTTGGCAATGAACACTGAAGCTTTCTTT
abundance: many; d_gene: NA; j_gene: TRBJ2-7; v_gene: TRBV12-3/TRBV12-4; CDR3aa: CASRRNYEQYF; CDR3nt: TGTGCCAGCAGACGAAACTACGAGCAGTACTTC
abundance: NA; d_gene: TRBD1; j_gene: TRBJ2-1; v_gene: TRBV6-2/TRBV6-3; CDR3aa: CASSYRTGGNNEQFF; CDR3nt: TGTGCCAGCAGTTACCGGACAGGGGGTAACAATGAGCAGTTCTTC
abundance: few; d_gene: NA; j_gene: TRBJ2-1; v_gene: TRBV24-1; CDR3aa: CATSERAGAGGNYNEQFF; CDR3nt: TGTGCCACCAGTGAGAGGGCGGGGGCCGGCGGGAATTACAATGAGCAGTTCTTC
abundance: many; d_gene: TRBD2; j_gene: TRBJ2-2; v_gene: TRBV12-3/TRBV12-4; CDR3aa: CASSFPSGRNTGELFF; CDR3nt: TGTGCCAGCAGTTTCCCTAGCGGGAGGAACACCGGGGAGCTGTTTTTT
abundance: few; d_gene: NA; j_gene: TRBJ2-1; v_gene: TRBV24-1; CDR3aa: CATSGAAVNYNEQFF; CDR3nt: TGTGCCACCAGTGGGGCAGCGGTGAACTACAATGAGCAGTTCTTC
abundance: many; d_gene: NA; j_gene: TRBJ2-1; v_gene: TRBV3-1; CDR3aa: CASSQYSRTRNSMSEFF; CDR3nt: TGTGCCAGCAGCCAATACTCTCGTACTAGGAATTCAATGAGTGAGTTCTTC
abundance: many; d_gene: TRBD1; j_gene: TRBJ2-3; v_gene: TRBV12-3/TRBV12-4; CDR3aa: CASSFGPGTGSTDTQYF; CDR3nt: TGTGCCAGCAGTTTTGGCCCCGGGACAGGAAGCACAGATACGCAGTATTTT
abundance: NA; d_gene: TRBD2; j_gene: TRBJ2-7; v_gene: TRBV27; CDR3aa: CASAPNGGSYYEQYF; CDR3nt: TGTGCCAGCGCCCCTAATGGCGGGAGTTATTACGAGCAGTACTTC
abundance: NA; d_gene: NA; j_gene: TRBJ1-1; v_gene: TRBV28; CDR3aa: CASKGHSLNTEAFF; CDR3nt: TGTGCCAGCAAGGGACATTCTCTGAACACTGAAGCTTTCTTT
abundance: few; d_gene: NA; j_gene: TRBJ1-2; v_gene: TRBV3-1; CDR3aa: CASSQGVTGPGYTF; CDR3nt: TGTGCCAGCAGCCAAGGGGTAACGGGGCCTGGCTACACCTTC
abundance: NA; d_gene: TRBD1; j_gene: TRBJ2-7; v_gene: TRBV3-1; CDR3aa: CASSPWDRGSGEQYF; CDR3nt: TGTGCCAGCAGCCCCTGGGACAGGGGGTCCGGCGAGCAGTACTTC
abundance: few; d_gene: NA; j_gene: TRBJ2-3; v_gene: TRBV24-1; CDR3aa: CATSDSYSGGTVNTDTQYF; CDR3nt: TGTGCCACCAGTGATTCTTATTCGGGGGGGACAGTCAACACAGATACGCAGTATTTT
abundance: NA; d_gene: TRBD2; j_gene: TRBJ2-7; v_gene: TRBV20-1; CDR3aa: CSAAGTSGNSYEQYF; CDR3nt: TGCAGTGCCGCTGGGACTAGCGGGAACTCCTACGAGCAGTACTTC
abundance: NA; d_gene: TRBD2; j_gene: TRBJ2-3; v_gene: TRBV20-1; CDR3aa: CSAQTSGGVDTQYF; CDR3nt: TGCAGTGCACAAACCAGCGGGGGGGTAGATACGCAGTATTTT
abundance: few; d_gene: TRBD2; j_gene: TRBJ2-7; v_gene: TRBV4-1; CDR3aa: CASSQETSGYYEQYF; CDR3nt: TGCGCCAGCAGCCAAGAAACTAGCGGGTACTACGAGCAGTACTTC
abundance: NA; d_gene: TRBD1; j_gene: TRBJ2-3; v_gene: TRBV6-1; CDR3aa: CASKMTGTTDTQYF; CDR3nt: TGTGCCAGCAAGATGACAGGGACCACAGATACGCAGTATTTT